This TCR beta chain came from a study of cytomegalovirus exposure and HLA in healthy donors. Study results and limitations: Later analysis indicated greater clonal expansion among HLA-associated TCR beta chains than among equally common other chains. A later examination showed that TCR association rates differed by HLA locus, with DRB1 most and HLA-C fewest. HLA restriction was apparent for most CMV-associated TCR beta chains in a later analysis.

60 Vbeta and 13 Jbeta primers were used in PCR. In the authors' workflow: In a later analysis, of around 85 million unique beta chains, about 12 million appeared in at least two donors. Assay: immunoSEQ multiplex PCR; the TCRdb copy retains only in-frame clones and omits some. V and J calls and clone size are those listed in that table; D and trimming were worked out from the DNA. The table has about 110,000 clones, around 75% seen once. With V trimmed by 6 bases and J by 5 bases, 3 bases remained unmatched. Germline V gene data show CDR1 as MNHEY and CDR2 as SVGAGI. This CDR3 comprises 12 residues. About this clone: The antigen remains unidentified.

This receptor was obtained from a man aged 40-50 years in good health and CMV-seronegative. The sample comprised PBMCs. The V and J genes are TRBV6-5 and TRBJ1-2; 7 bases are a match to TRBD1. CDR3: CASSDRVYGYTF. The CDR3 DNA reads as TGTGCCAGCAGCGACAGGGTGTATGGCTACACCTTC.